A single sample gave rise to the 25 T cell receptor beta chains below, sequenced in a study of metastatic and nonmetastatic thyroid tumors. TCRdb re-clonotyped the PCR reads via MiXCR. The sample contains 25,000 to 35,000 clones, 15% to 20% of which appear only once. Nobody among the patients had been given any treatment before thyroid surgery. Sequencing was carried out using blood. The receptors shown here come from a female donor with papillary thyroid cancer or a benign thyroid nodule (not recorded which). Some clones in this sample may be carry-over from other donors' samples.

By share, this clone counts as medium-sized. This rearrangement joins TRBV10-3 to TRBJ2-1; D is possibly TRBD1 (5 bases). Germline V gene lookup returns CDR1 ENHRY and CDR2 SYGVKD. V lost 6 bases, J lost 0 bases, and 12 bases lay in between. The CDR3 runs to 15 residues. CDR3 residues: CAISLGVFSYNEQFF. As DNA, the CDR3 is TGTGCCATCAGCCTAGGGGTTTTCTCCTACAATGAGCAGTTCTTC.

This clone was found many times. A junction end diverges from the germline sequence, so it may reflect a read error. Distinct nucleotide sequences in the sample also encode this CDR3. The gene calls are TRBV6-1 and TRBJ1-1, with D perhaps TRBD1 (5 bases). Germline V gene data show CDR1 as MNHNS and CDR2 as SASEGT. The CDR3 is 14 amino acids. The CDR3 coding sequence is TGTGCCAGCACCAGAGACCAGGGAGGAACTGAAGCCTTCTTT. Its protein is CASTRDQGGTEAFF.

This clone was observed a few times. The chain has TRBV6-5 and TRBJ1-2; D not certain. Germline V lookup: CDR1 MNHEY, CDR2 SVGAGI. V was pared by 6 bases and J by 6 bases, with 5 bases between. CDR3 size: 10 residues. Here the CDR3 DNA reads TGTGCCAGCAGGGAGGATGGCTACACCTTC. Residues: CASREDGYTF.

The table lists this clone with many counts. This chain joins TRBV28 and TRBJ2-3; TRBD1 aligns across 9 bases. CDR1 is MDHEN and CDR2 is SYDVKM in the germline V gene. CDR3 length: 15 residues. J was trimmed by 4 bases and V by 5 bases; bases with no gene match: 7. Here the CDR3 reads CASSKWDREADTQYF. CDR3 DNA sequence: TGTGCCAGCAGTAAATGGGACAGGGAGGCAGATACGCAGTATTTT. Using reference TRBV28 and TRBJ2-3 for the parts outside the CDR3, the full variable domain is DVKVTQSSRYLVKRTGEKVFLECVQDMDHENMFWYRQDPGLGLRLIYFSYDVKMKEKGDIPEGYSVSREKKERFSLILESASTNQTSMYLCASSKWDREADTQYFGPGTRLTVL.

The chain recombines TRBV7-3 with TRBJ2-1, with D tentatively TRBD1 (5 bases). V was cut by 5 bases and J by 7 bases, with 18 bases left in between. This CDR3 is built from 15 residues. Germline CDR1 reads SGHTA; CDR2 reads FQGTGA. The CDR3 nucleotides read TGTGCCAGCAGCCTTGACTGGGGCCTGAAAAATGAGCAGTTCTTC. This encodes CASSLDWGLKNEQFF.

By proportion, this clone is medium-sized. The chain carries TRBV2 and TRBJ2-5; D is possibly TRBD2 (6 bases). CDR1 is SNHLY, CDR2 FYNNEI, per germline. Trimming took off 8 bases at V and 5 bases at J, with 18 bases between the two ends. CDR3 length: 14 residues. The CDR3 here is CASGGQGSGETQYF. As DNA, the CDR3 is TGTGCCAGCGGCGGGCAGGGCAGCGGGGAGACCCAGTACTTC.

To note about this clone: Possible read error: a much larger clone is one base away. The chain combines TRBV11-3 with TRBJ2-3; 8 bases fit TRBD1. The CDR3 consists of 15 residues. V was pared by 5 bases and J by 4 bases, with 8 bases of the junction left unmatched. In germline, CDR1 is SGHNT, CDR2 YENEEA. CDR3 nucleotide sequence: TGTGCCAGCAGCAAGGGACAGGACAATTCAGATACGCAGTATTTT. Translating it yields CASSKGQDNSDTQYF.

The J gene is TRBJ1-5, the V gene TRBV19, with TRBD1 identical over 8 bases. The CDR3 covers 15 residues. The V gene's germline CDR1 is LNHDA and CDR2 SQIVND (reference sequence). Trimming removed 2 bases from V and 4 bases from J; junction bases left unmatched: 4. CDR3 loop: CASSIWQGANQPQHF. The DNA for the CDR3 is TGTGCCAGTAGTATATGGCAGGGGGCAAATCAGCCCCAGCATTTT.

This rearrangement joins TRBV24-1 to TRBJ1-2, with TRBD1 matching 10 bases. The CDR3 runs 14 residues. The germline V gene has CDR1 KGHDR and CDR2 SFDVKD. V shed 4 bases, J shed 6 bases, and the junction held 4 bases outside the gene matches. The CDR3 loop is CATSEPGQGNGYTF. CDR3 in DNA: TGTGCCACCAGTGAGCCGGGACAGGGGAATGGCTACACCTTC.

Ten or more counts support this clone. The chain couples TRBV20-1 to TRBJ2-4, with TRBD1 matching 7 bases. V shed 2 bases and J 5 bases; nucleotides not matched to a gene: 6. The CDR3 has 14 amino acids. Germline CDR1 reads DFQATT; CDR2 reads SNEGSKA (reference sequence). CDR3 protein: CSARNPQGQNIQYF. The CDR3 DNA sequence: TGCAGTGCTAGAAACCCACAGGGGCAAAACATTCAGTACTTC.

The V gene is TRBV19, the J gene TRBJ1-3; D gene ambiguous. This CDR3 region has 16 residues. Germline lookup yields CDR1 LNHDA and CDR2 SQIVND (reference sequence). Trimming left V 6 bases short and J 0 bases short, with 15 bases between. CDR3 sequence (DNA): TGTGCCAGTAGCCGACCTGACTTTATCTCTGGAAACACCATATATTTT. It encodes CASSRPDFISGNTIYF.

This chain uses TRBV18 with TRBJ1-3, with 8 nucleotides matching TRBD1. Germline assignment: CDR1 KGHSH and CDR2 LQKENI. The V gene end was trimmed by 2 bases and the J gene end by 1 base; junction bases not matched to a gene: 10. The CDR3 sequence is 18 residues long. The CDR3 loop reads CASSPISPGQVSGNTIYF. CDR3 in DNA: TGTGCCAGCTCACCAATAAGTCCGGGACAGGTATCTGGAAACACCATATATTTT.

Notes on this clone: The final CDR3 position lacks the conserved phenylalanine or tryptophan, pointing to a likely read error. The chain couples TRBV6-1 to TRBJ1-2; D call uncertain. Per germline, CDR1 MNHNS and CDR2 SASEGT. This CDR3 spans 15 amino acids. Trimming cost V 0 bases and J 4 bases, with 12 bases left between them. CDR3: CASSEAQPHFYGYTL. CDR3 coding DNA: TGTGCCAGCAGTGAAGCTCAACCACACTTCTATGGCTACACCTTG.

The rearrangement joins TRBV2 to TRBJ2-5, with no clear D. V lost 4 bases and J lost 4, with 4 bases in between. The germline gives CDR1 SNHLY, CDR2 FYNNEI. CDR3 length: 11 residues. The DNA of the CDR3 is TGTGCCAGCAGTGTCCGAGAGACCCAGTACTTC. Translated: CASSVRETQYF.

The rearrangement uses TRBV9 and TRBJ2-7; 7 bases agree with TRBD1. Germline assignment: CDR1 SGDLS and CDR2 YYNGEE. Unmatched junction bases numbered 5, after V lost 3 bases and J lost 5 bases. The CDR3 runs to 13 residues. The CDR3 reads CASSEQGIDEQYF. The CDR3 DNA is TGTGCCAGCAGCGAACAGGGGATTGACGAGCAGTACTTC.

This clone is labeled as medium-sized. The chain joins TRBV27 to TRBJ2-1; no reliable D call. V lost 7 bases and J 8 bases, leaving 12 bases between the germline ends. CDR3 length equals 12 residues. From germline, CDR1 is MNHEY and CDR2 SMNVEV (reference sequence). The CDR3: CASTPGGDEQFF. CDR3 DNA sequence: TGTGCCAGCACGCCGGGTGGGGATGAGCAGTTCTTC.

Many counts were recorded for this clone. This chain joins TRBV18 and TRBJ1-4; the D gene is possibly TRBD1 (6 bases). The germline V gene has CDR1 KGHSH and CDR2 LQKENI. V lost 3 bases, J lost 8 bases, and 16 bases lay in between. CDR3 length equals 15 residues. CDR3 residues: CASSPSWDNGEKLFF. The DNA for the CDR3 is TGTGCCAGCTCACCCTCTTGGGACAATGGGGAAAAACTGTTTTTT.

Regarding this clone: Given a much more abundant clone one base away, this may be a read error. The chain has TRBV12-3 or TRBV12-4 and TRBJ2-1; D is possibly TRBD2 (6 bases). This CDR3 has 14 amino acids. The CDR3 region is CASRASSAVNEKFF. The DNA for the CDR3 is TGTGCCAGCAGGGCCTCTAGCGCCGTCAATGAGAAGTTCTTC.

Only a few counts were recorded for this clone. One end of the junction fails to match germline, which may point to a read error. The chain couples TRBV27 to TRBJ1-2, with a tentative D call TRBD1 (5 bases). In germline, CDR1 is MNHEY, CDR2 SMNVEV (reference sequence). The CDR3 is made up of 17 amino acids. CDR3 DNA: TGTGCCAGCAGTCCTCAACGTTCCCGGGACGCACACTATGGCCACACCTTC. Translated: CASSPQRSRDAHYGHTF.

This clone was seen ten or more times. V and J are TRBV20-1 and TRBJ2-5, with D possibly being TRBD1 or TRBD2 (5 bases each). The germline V gene has CDR1 DFQATT and CDR2 SNEGSKA (reference sequence). The CDR3 consists of 14 residues. Trimming stripped 6 bases from V and 5 bases from J, with 19 bases between. The CDR3 sequence is CSAFRDQGRETQYF. The CDR3 nucleotides are TGCAGTGCCTTCCGGGACCAAGGTCGGGAGACCCAGTACTTC.

This clone was recorded many times. The V call is TRBV24-1, the J call TRBJ2-5, with 10 bases matching TRBD1. V was clipped by 4 bases and J by 1 base; unmatched bases: 8. The CDR3 extends over 17 amino acids. Germline V gene data show CDR1 as KGHDR and CDR2 as SFDVKD. The CDR3 reads CATSDPGTGVRQETQYF. In nucleotides, the CDR3 is TGTGCCACCAGTGACCCGGGGACAGGGGTTCGCCAAGAGACCCAGTACTTC.

A word on this clone: This may be a read error: a much more frequent sequence differs by one nucleotide. The chain joins TRBV29-1 to TRBJ1-2; tentatively, D is TRBD1 (5 bases). CDR1 and CDR2 from the germline V gene are SQVTM and ANQGSEA. V lost 5 bases and J lost 7, with 23 bases in between. This CDR3 has 15 residues. CDR3: CSVCLEGSFPLGYTF. The DNA for the CDR3 is TGCAGCGTTTGCCTAGAGGGGTCTTTTCCCCTTGGCTACACCTTC.

As for this clone: A single base separates this from a much larger clone, so it may be a read error. At the DNA level, this CDR3 is encoded by other sequences in the same sample as well. The J gene is TRBJ1-1, the V gene TRBV5-5; tentatively, D is TRBD1 (6 bases). CDR1 and CDR2 (germline): SGHKS, YYEKEE (reference sequence). The CDR3 is made up of 14 amino acids. The CDR3 nucleotides are TGTGCCAGCAGCCCCGGGGGGCAGAACACTGAGGCTTTCTTT. Residues: CASSPGGQNTEAFF.

This clone was counted ten times or more. The chain employs TRBV27 and TRBJ2-6; D is perhaps TRBD1 (5 bases). Per germline, CDR1 MNHEY and CDR2 SMNVEV (reference sequence). This CDR3 region has 16 residues. V was clipped by 6 bases and J by 0 bases, with 12 bases between them. The CDR3 sequence is CASRMTAFSGANVLTF. CDR3 coding DNA: TGTGCCAGCAGGATGACAGCTTTCTCTGGGGCCAACGTCCTGACTTTC.

This clone was seen a few times. The junction and the germline gene differ at one end; a read error may be behind it. V gene TRBV6-1 combines with J gene TRBJ1-1; D possibly corresponds to TRBD1 (5 bases). The CDR3 extends over 15 amino acids. Germline assignment: CDR1 MNHNS and CDR2 SASEGT. As DNA, the CDR3 is TGTGCCAGCAGCCTCATGGGGGAGGTGAGCACTGAAGATTTCTTT. Encoded protein: CASSLMGEVSTEDFF.